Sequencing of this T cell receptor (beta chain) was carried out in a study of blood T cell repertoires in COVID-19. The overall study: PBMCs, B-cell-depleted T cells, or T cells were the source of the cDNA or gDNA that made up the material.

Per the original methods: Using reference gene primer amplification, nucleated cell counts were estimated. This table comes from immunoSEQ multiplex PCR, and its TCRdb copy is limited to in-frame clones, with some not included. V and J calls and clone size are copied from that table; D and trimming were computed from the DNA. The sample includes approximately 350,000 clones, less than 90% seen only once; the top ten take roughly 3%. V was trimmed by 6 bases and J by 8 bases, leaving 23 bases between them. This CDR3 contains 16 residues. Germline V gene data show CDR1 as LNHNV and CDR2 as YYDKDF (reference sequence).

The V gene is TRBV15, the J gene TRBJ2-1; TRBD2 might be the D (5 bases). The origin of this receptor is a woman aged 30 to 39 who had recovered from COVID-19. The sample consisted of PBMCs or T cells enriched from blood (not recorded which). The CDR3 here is CATRPVWERPLDEQFF. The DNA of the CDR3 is TGTGCCACCAGACCCGTCTGGGAGCGGCCTTTGGATGAGCAGTTCTTC. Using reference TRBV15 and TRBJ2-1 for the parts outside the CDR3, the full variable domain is DAMVIQNPRYQVTQFGKPVTLSCSQTLNHNVMYWYQQKSSQAPKLLFHYYDKDFNNEADTPDNFQSRRPNTSFCFLDIRSPGLGDTAMYLCATRPVWERPLDEQFFGPGTRLTVL.